The 9 T cell receptor beta chains given below trace back to one sample, sequenced in a study of cytomegalovirus exposure and HLA in healthy donors (dated by TCRdb to the late 2010s). The library came from the immunoSEQ multiplex PCR assay. For the multiplex PCR, a mixture combining 60 forward primers for TCR Vbeta segments and 13 reverse primers for TCR Jbeta segments was used. In its TCRdb copy, this immuneACCESS table keeps in-frame sequences only and misses some clones. Where compared with another copy, unresolved V genes explain less than half of these, and the others have no known cause. The sample contains roughly 90,000 clones, 75% to 80% of them found a single time. The top ten hold around 4.3% of the sample. The sequencing sample was made of PBMCs. The origin of the receptors is a woman aged 40 to 50 in good health and CMV-seropositive.

V and J are TRBV6-1 and TRBJ1-5, with D possibly TRBD1 on 5 matching bases. Trimming cost V 4 bases and J 2 bases, with 9 bases left between them. There are 14 residues in the CDR3. CDR1 and CDR2 (germline): MNHNS, SASEGT. CDR3 DNA: TGTGCCAGCAGTGGCCCGGGGGGCAATCAGCCCCAGCATTTT. Translated, it gives CASSGPGGNQPQHF.

The chain is built from TRBV6-6 and TRBJ1-2, with D possibly TRBD1 on 5 matching bases. The CDR3 runs to 14 residues. CDR1 is MNHNY and CDR2 is SVGAGI in the germline V gene (reference sequence). V dropped 2 bases and J dropped 2 bases, with 9 bases sitting between them. CDR3 sequence: CASSYRAGNYGYTF. In DNA form, the CDR3 reads TGTGCCAGCAGTTACAGGGCAGGGAACTATGGCTACACCTTC.

The CDR3 DNA reads as TGTGCCAGCAGGAAACTAGACCCTATTGCCTACGAGCAGTACTTC. Its protein is CASRKLDPIAYEQYF. The chain joins TRBV6-5 to TRBJ2-7; D is possibly TRBD2 (5 bases). V shed 6 bases and J shed 2 bases, with 17 bases lying between them. CDR1 is MNHEY, CDR2 SVGAGI, per germline. The CDR3 is 15 residues long.

The genes are TRBV7-8 and TRBJ1-3; maybe TRBD1 (5 bases). V lost 10 bases to trimming and J lost 4 bases, with 14 bases between them. The CDR3 loop spans 13 amino acids. CDR1 and CDR2 from the germline V gene are SGHVS and FQNEAQ. In nucleotides, the CDR3 is TGTGCCACGGGCGGAGGGGCAGGAAACACCATATATTTT. This gives the protein CATGGGAGNTIYF.

V is TRBV9 and J is TRBJ2-3; TRBD2 agrees at 8 bases. Trimming took 5 bases from V and 4 from J; bases not matched to a gene: 9. This CDR3 contains 15 residues. From germline, CDR1 is SGDLS and CDR2 YYNGEE. CDR3 bases: TGTGCCAGCAGTCGGGGCGGGAGGAACGCAGATACGCAGTATTTT. Its protein is CASSRGGRNADTQYF.

The chain uses TRBV7-6 and TRBJ2-7; TRBD2 aligns across 10 bases. This CDR3 comprises 15 residues. The ends lost 2 bases at V and 4 bases at J; junction bases unmatched: 5. Germline CDR1 is SGHVS and CDR2 is FNYEAQ. The CDR3 nucleotides read TGTGCCAGCAGCTTACGAGCGGGAGGGCCTTACGAGCAGTACTTC. Translated, it gives CASSLRAGGPYEQYF. Variable domain in full (rest from reference TRBV7-6 and TRBJ2-7): GAGVSQSPRYKVTKRGQDVALRCDPISGHVSLYWYRQALGQGPEFLTYFNYEAQQDKSGLPNDRFSAERPEGSISTLTIQRTEQRDSAMYRCASSLRAGGPYEQYFGPGTRLTVT.

This chain links TRBV5-4 with TRBJ2-5; 7 nucleotides match TRBD2. Trimming at V came to 4 bases and at J to 3 bases, leaving 12 bases not matched to a gene. The length of the CDR3 is 16 residues. From germline, CDR1 is SGHNT and CDR2 YYREEE (reference sequence). The CDR3 DNA follows: TGTGCCAGCAGCCTGGGATGGGGGGACTATGAAGAGACCCAGTACTTC. This sequence encodes CASSLGWGDYEETQYF.

The chain links TRBV11-3 to TRBJ1-1, with 7 nucleotides matching TRBD1. The CDR3 is made up of 16 amino acids. Germline lookup yields CDR1 SGHNT and CDR2 YENEEA. Trimming took 5 bases from V and 3 from J; bases not matched to a gene: 12. CDR3 sequence (DNA): TGTGCCAGCAGCCCTAGACAGGGAAGGTGGGACACTGAAGCTTTCTTT. Amino acids: CASSPRQGRWDTEAFF.

The CDR3 bases are TGTGCCAGCGGCACGGGACTAGCGGATTACAATGAGCAGTTCTTC. It codes for CASGTGLADYNEQFF. The V gene is TRBV11-2, the J gene TRBJ2-1, with 11 positions matching TRBD2. The CDR3 consists of 15 residues. Trimming took 8 bases from V and 4 from J; bases not matched to a gene: 7. CDR1 SGHAT and CDR2 FQNNGV come from the germline V gene.